This T cell receptor (beta chain) was obtained from a study of tumor-infiltrating lymphocytes in primary liver carcinoma. At the level of the study: Stage T1-T3 N0M0 and a size of 4.2 to 10 cm characterized the tumors. There were roughly 3.65 to 7.5 million productive TCRbeta reads per sample, a yield similar across tissue types. The study, taken as a whole, reports: Among top clones, only about 8-25% appeared in all five tumor regions. Researchers found tumor-adjacent and tumor-blood pairs overlapped less than tumor region pairs.

Starting from around 0.45 ug of total RNA, TCR beta cDNA was produced with a primer in the constant region. Libraries covering TCR beta were generated through three nested multiplex PCR rounds (using a slightly modified ARM-PCR). TCRdb used MiXCR to reprocess the multiplex PCR reads, holding one entry per CDR3 protein. The sample shows tens of thousands of distinct CDR3 sequences, about 70% of them seen only once. The tissue used was unsorted bulk material of about 19-34 mg. RNA and DNA were co-extracted from it with the AllPrep DNA/RNA mini kit. This clonotype appeared once. Its matching antigen is unknown. The conserved final phenylalanine or tryptophan is absent from the CDR3, which likely points to a read error. The specimen sequenced was liver tumor tissue from sampling region 4. Subset given: tumor region T4, right-lateral pole. The receptor comes from a woman aged 55-75 years with primary liver carcinoma and hepatitis B virus infection.

The CDR3 DNA is TGTGCCAGCAGTTCTGACCATATCACCGGGGAGCTGTTTTCT. Amino acid sequence: CASSSDHITGELFS. V gene TRBV6-5 combines with J gene TRBJ2-2; D call uncertain. CDR1 is MNHEY and CDR2 is SVGAGI in the germline V gene. V shed 4 bases and J shed 4 bases, with 10 bases lying between them. The CDR3 extends over 14 amino acids.